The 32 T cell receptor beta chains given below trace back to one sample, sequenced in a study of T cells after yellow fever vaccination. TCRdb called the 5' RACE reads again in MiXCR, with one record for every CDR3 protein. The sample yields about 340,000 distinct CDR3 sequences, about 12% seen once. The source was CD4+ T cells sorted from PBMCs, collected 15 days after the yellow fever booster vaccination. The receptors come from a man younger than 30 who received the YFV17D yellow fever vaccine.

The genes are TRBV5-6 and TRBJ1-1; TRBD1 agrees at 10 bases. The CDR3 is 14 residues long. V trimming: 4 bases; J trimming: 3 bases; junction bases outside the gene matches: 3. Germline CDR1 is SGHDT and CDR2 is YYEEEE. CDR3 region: CASSVGQGDTEAFF. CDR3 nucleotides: TGTGCCAGCAGCGTAGGACAGGGGGACACTGAAGCTTTCTTT.

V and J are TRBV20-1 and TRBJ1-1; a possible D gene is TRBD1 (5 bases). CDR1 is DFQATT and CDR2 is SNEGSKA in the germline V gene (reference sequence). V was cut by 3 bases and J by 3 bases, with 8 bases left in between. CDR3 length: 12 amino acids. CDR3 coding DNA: TGCAGTGCTAGTCGGGGGGACACTGAAGCTTTCTTT. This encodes CSASRGDTEAFF.

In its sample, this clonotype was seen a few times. In nucleotides, the CDR3 is TGCAGCCCCTGGATTCAGCCCCAGCATTTT. Translating it yields CSPWIQPQHF. This chain connects TRBV29-1 to TRBJ1-5; D unclear. This CDR3 comprises 10 residues. CDR1 is SQVTM, CDR2 ANQGSEA, per germline. Deletions cut 8 bases from V and 6 bases from J, with 8 bases between.

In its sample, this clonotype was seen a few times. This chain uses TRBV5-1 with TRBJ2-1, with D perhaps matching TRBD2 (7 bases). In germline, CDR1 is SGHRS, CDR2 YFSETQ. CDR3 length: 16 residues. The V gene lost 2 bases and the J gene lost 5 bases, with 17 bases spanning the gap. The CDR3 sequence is CASSLVVPGGHNEQFF. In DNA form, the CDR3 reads TGCGCCAGCAGCTTAGTTGTGCCGGGGGGCCACAATGAGCAGTTCTTC.

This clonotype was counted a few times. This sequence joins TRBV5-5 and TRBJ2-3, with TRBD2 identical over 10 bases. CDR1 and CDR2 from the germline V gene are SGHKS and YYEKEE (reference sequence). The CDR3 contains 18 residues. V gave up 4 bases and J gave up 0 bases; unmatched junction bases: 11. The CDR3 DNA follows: TGTGCCAGCAGCCCGGGAGCGGGGGGGTCTTCTAGCACAGATACGCAGTATTTT. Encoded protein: CASSPGAGGSSSTDTQYF. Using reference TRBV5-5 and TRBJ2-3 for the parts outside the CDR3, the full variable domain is DAGVTQSPTHLIKTRGQQVTLRCSPISGHKSVSWYQQVLGQGPQFIFQYYEKEERGRGNFPDRFSARQFPNYSSELNVNALLLGDSALYLCASSPGAGGSSSTDTQYFGPGTRLTVL.

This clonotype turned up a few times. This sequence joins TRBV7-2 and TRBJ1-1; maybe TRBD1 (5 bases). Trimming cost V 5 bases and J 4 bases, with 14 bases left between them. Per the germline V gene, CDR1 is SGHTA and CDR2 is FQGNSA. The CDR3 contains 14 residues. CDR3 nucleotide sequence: TGTGCCAGCAGCCTGATACGGGGGAGCACTGAAGCTTTCTTT. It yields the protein CASSLIRGSTEAFF.

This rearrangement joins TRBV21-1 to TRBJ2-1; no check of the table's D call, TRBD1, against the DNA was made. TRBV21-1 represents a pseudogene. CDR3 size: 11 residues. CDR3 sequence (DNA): TGTGCCACCTTCCCCCCCAATGAGCAGTTCTTC. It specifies CATFPPNEQFF.

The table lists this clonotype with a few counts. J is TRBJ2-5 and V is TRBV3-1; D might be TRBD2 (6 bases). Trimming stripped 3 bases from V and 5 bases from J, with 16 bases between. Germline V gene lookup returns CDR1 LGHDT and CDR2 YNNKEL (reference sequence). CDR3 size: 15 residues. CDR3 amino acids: CASSHTSGVDETQYF. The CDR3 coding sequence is TGTGCCAGCAGCCACACGTCGGGGGTTGACGAGACCCAGTACTTC.

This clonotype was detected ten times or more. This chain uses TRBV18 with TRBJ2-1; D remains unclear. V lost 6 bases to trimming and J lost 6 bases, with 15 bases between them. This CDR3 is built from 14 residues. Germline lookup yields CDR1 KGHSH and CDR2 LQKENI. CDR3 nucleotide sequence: TGTGCCAGCTCCCCCGGGTCCTCGGGCAATGAGCAGTTCTTC. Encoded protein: CASSPGSSGNEQFF. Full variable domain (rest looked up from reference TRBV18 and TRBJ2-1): NAGVMQNPRHLVRRRGQEARLRCSPMKGHSHVYWYRQLPEEGLKFMVYLQKENIIDESGMPKERFSAEFPKEGPSILRIQQVVRGDSAAYFCASSPGSSGNEQFFGPGTRLTVL.

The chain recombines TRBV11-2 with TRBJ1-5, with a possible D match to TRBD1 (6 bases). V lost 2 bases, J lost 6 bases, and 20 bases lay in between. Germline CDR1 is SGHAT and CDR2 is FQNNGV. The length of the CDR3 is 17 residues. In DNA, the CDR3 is TGTGCCAGCAGCTTACTAACGCAGGGGATTCTGGTTCAGCCCCAGCATTTT. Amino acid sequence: CASSLLTQGILVQPQHF.

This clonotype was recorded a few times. CDR3 coding DNA: TGTGCCAGCAGTGTGGCAGCGGGGGGGCAGGAGCAGTACTTC. Translating it yields CASSVAAGGQEQYF. This chain links TRBV2 with TRBJ2-7; the match to TRBD2 covers 10 bases. V was pared by 4 bases and J by 7 bases, with 7 bases of the junction left unmatched. In germline, CDR1 is SNHLY, CDR2 FYNNEI. The CDR3 runs 14 residues.

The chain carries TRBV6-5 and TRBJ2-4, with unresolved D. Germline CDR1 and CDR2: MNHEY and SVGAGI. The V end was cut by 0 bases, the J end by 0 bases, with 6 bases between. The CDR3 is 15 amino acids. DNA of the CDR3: TGTGCCAGCAGTTACTCGATAGTAGCCAAAAACATTCAGTACTTC. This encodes CASSYSIVAKNIQYF.

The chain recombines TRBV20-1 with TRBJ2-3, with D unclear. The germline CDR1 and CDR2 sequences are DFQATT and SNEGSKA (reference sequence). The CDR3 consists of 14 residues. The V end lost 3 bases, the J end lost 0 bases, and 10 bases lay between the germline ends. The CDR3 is CSASAGTSTDTQYF. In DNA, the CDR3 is TGCAGTGCTAGCGCAGGTACTAGCACAGATACGCAGTATTTT.

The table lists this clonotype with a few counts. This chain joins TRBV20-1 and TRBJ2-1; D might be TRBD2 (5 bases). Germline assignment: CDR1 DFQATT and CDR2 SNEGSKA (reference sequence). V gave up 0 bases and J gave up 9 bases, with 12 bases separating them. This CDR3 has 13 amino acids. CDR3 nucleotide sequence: TGCAGTGCTAGAGATCCAAGCGGAATTGAGCAGTTCTTC. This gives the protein CSARDPSGIEQFF.

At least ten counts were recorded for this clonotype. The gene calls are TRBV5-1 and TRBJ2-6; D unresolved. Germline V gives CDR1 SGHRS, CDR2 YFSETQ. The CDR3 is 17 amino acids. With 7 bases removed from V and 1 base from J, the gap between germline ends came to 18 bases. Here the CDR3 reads CASGRNSKLSGANVLTF. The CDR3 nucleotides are TGCGCCAGCGGCCGGAACAGCAAGCTTTCTGGGGCCAACGTCCTGACTTTC.

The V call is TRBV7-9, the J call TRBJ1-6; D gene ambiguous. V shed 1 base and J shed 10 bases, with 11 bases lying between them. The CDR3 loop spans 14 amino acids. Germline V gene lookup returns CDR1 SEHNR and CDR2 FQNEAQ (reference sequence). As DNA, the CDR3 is TGTGCCAGCAGCTTAGAGGTCAACCGATCACCCCTCCACTTT. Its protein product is CASSLEVNRSPLHF.

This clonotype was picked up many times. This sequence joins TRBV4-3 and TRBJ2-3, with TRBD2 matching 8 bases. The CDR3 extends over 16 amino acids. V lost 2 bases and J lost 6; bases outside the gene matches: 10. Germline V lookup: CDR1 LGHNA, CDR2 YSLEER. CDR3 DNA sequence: TGCGCCAGCAGCCAATCCCTTCCGGCTAGCGGGGATACGCAGTATTTT. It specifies CASSQSLPASGDTQYF.

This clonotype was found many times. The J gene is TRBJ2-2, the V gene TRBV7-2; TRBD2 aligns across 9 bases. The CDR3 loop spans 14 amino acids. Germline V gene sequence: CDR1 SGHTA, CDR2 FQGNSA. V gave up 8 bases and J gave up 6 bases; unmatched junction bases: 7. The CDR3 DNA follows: TGTGCCAGCCAACGCGGGGGGGCCGCCGGGGAGCTGTTTTTT. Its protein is CASQRGGAAGELFF.

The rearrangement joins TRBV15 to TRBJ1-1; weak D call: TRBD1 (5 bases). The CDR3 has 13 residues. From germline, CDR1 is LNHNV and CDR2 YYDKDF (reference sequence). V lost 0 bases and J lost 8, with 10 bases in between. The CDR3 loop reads CATSRDLAGEAFF. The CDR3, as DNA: TGTGCCACCAGCAGAGATCTCGCAGGGGAAGCTTTCTTT.

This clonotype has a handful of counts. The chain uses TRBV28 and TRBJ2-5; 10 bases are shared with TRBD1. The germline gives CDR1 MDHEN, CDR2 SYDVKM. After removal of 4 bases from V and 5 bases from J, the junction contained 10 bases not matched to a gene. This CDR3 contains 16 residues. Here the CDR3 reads CASSSSGQGLGETQYF. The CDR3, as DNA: TGTGCCAGCAGTTCCTCGGGACAGGGGTTAGGGGAGACCCAGTACTTC. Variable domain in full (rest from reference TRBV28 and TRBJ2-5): DVKVTQSSRYLVKRTGEKVFLECVQDMDHENMFWYRQDPGLGLRLIYFSYDVKMKEKGDIPEGYSVSREKKERFSLILESASTNQTSMYLCASSSSGQGLGETQYFGPGTRLLVL.

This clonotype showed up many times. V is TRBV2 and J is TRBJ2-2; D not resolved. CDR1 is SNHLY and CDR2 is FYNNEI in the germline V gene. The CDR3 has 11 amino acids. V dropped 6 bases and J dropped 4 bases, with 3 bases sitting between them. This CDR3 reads CASSVTGELFF. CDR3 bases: TGTGCCAGCAGCGTCACCGGGGAGCTGTTTTTT.

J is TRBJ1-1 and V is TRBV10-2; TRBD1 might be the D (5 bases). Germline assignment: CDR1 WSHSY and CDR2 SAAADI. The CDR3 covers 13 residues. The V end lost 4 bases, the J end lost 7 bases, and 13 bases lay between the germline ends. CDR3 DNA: TGCGCCAGCAGTGGTGCCGGGGCGTTTGAAGCTTTCTTT. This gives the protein CASSGAGAFEAFF.

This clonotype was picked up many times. This CDR3 is CASSTGQVPDTQYF. CDR3 coding DNA: TGTGCCAGCAGCACTGGACAAGTCCCAGATACGCAGTATTTT. The rearrangement uses TRBV7-9 and TRBJ2-3, with a weak D call TRBD1 (5 bases). The CDR3 contains 14 residues. The V end lost 5 bases, the J end lost 4 bases, and 13 bases lay between the germline ends. Per germline, CDR1 SEHNR and CDR2 FQNEAQ (reference sequence). Filled out from reference TRBV7-9 and TRBJ2-3, the complete variable domain reads DTGVSQNPRHKITKRGQNVTFRCDPISEHNRLYWYRQTLGQGPEFLTYFQNEAQLEKSRLLSDRFSAERPKGSFSTLEIQRTEQGDSAMYLCASSTGQVPDTQYFGPGTRLTVL.

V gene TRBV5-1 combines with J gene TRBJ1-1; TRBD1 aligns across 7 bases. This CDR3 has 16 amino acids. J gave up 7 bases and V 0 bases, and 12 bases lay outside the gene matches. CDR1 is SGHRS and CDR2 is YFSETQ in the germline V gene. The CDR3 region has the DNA TGCGCCAGCAGCTTGGTAATCGGGGGGACAGCCCTTGAAGCTTTCTTT. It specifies CASSLVIGGTALEAFF.

DNA of the CDR3: TGCGCCAGCAGCTTTGGGCGGGGGAGCCGTGGCGCAGATACGCAGTATTTT. This codes for CASSFGRGSRGADTQYF. The V gene is TRBV5-1, the J gene TRBJ2-3, with 7 bases fitting TRBD2. The CDR3 sequence is 17 residues long. With 2 bases clipped from V and 4 bases from J, the junction kept 13 bases outside the gene matches. The germline V gene encodes CDR1 SGHRS and CDR2 YFSETQ.

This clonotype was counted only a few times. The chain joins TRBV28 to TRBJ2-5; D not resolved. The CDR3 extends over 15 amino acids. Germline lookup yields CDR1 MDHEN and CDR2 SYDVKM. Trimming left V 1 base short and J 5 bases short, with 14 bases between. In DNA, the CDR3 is TGTGCCAGCAGTTTATACGGCCCCCTGGGGGAGACCCAGTACTTC. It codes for CASSLYGPLGETQYF.

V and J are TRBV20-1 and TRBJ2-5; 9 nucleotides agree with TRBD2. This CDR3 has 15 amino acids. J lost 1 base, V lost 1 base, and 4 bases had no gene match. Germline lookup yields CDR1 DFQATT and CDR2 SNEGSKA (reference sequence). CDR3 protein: CSARVPAGGQETQYF. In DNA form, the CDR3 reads TGCAGTGCTAGAGTTCCAGCGGGGGGCCAAGAGACCCAGTACTTC.

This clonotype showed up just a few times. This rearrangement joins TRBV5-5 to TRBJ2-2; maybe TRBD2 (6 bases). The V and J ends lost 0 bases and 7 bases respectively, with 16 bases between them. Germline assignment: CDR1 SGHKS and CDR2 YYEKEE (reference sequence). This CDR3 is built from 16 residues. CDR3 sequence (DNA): TGTGCCAGCAGCTTGGTTACTAGCCCAGATGGCGGGGAGCTGTTTTTT. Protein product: CASSLVTSPDGGELFF.

The CDR3 is CATLPGRGSGNEQFF. In DNA form, the CDR3 reads TGTGCCACCCTGCCAGGGCGGGGGTCGGGCAATGAGCAGTTCTTC. The chain recombines TRBV10-3 with TRBJ2-1; TRBD2 aligns across 7 bases. The CDR3 runs 15 residues. Germline CDR1 reads ENHRY; CDR2 reads SYGVKD. V shed 10 bases and J 6 bases; nucleotides not matched to a gene: 15.

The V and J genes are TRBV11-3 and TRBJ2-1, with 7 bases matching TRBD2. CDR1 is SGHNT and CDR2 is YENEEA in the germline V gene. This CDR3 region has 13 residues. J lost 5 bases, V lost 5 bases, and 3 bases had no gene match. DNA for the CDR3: TGTGCCAGCAGCCGGGGACTAAACAATGAGCAGTTCTTC. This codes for CASSRGLNNEQFF.

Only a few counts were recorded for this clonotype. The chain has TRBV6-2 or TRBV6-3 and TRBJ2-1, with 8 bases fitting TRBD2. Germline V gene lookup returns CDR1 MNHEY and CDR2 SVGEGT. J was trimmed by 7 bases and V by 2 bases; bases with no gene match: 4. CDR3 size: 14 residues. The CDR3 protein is CASSYGLARNEQFF. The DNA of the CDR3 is TGTGCCAGCAGTTACGGACTAGCTAGGAATGAGCAGTTCTTC.

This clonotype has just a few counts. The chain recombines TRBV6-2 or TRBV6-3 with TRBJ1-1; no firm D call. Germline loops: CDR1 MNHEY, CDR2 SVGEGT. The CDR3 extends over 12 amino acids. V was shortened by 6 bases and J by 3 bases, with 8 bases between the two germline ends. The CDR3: CASSELYTEAFF. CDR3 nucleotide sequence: TGTGCCAGCAGCGAGCTTTACACTGAAGCTTTCTTT.